Below, 30 T cell receptor beta chains from the same sample are listed, as sequenced in a study of blood T cells in healthy people across ages. It was with a sample-barcoded 5' primer and a J-beta primer mix that a second PCR of about 6 to 12 cycles was run. TCRdb reanalysed the 5' RACE reads using MiXCR and keeps one entry per CDR3 protein. The table lists about 970,000 distinct CDR3 sequences, roughly 51% of them singletons, with 20% to 25% in the top ten. Sequenced: blood. Receptors were obtained from a woman aged 55-69 years in good health.

The rearrangement links TRBV6-5 to TRBJ2-1, with TRBD2 identical over 10 bases. Germline values: CDR1 MNHEY, CDR2 SVGAGI. Trimming at V came to 6 bases and at J to 7 bases, leaving 6 bases not matched to a gene. This CDR3 has 14 residues. The chain's CDR3 is CASRASGRNNEQFF. CDR3 in DNA: TGTGCCAGCAGGGCTAGCGGGAGAAATAATGAGCAGTTCTTC.

This chain uses TRBV4-1 with TRBJ2-7; D perhaps matches TRBD1 (5 bases). This CDR3 spans 15 amino acids. The V gene's germline CDR1 is MGHRA and CDR2 YSYEKL. Trimming pared 2 bases from V and 3 bases from J, leaving 14 bases between. CDR3 DNA sequence: TGCGCCAGCAGCCAAAGCAGGGCGCTACTCTACGAGCAGTACTTC. Amino acids: CASSQSRALLYEQYF.

The chain recombines TRBV4-3 with TRBJ2-1, with D hard to call. Trimming cost V 4 bases and J 0 bases, with 7 bases left between them. CDR3 length: 14 residues. Germline V lookup: CDR1 LGHNA, CDR2 YSLEER. CDR3 DNA sequence: TGCGCCAGCAGCCTACGGGTCTCCTACAATGAGCAGTTCTTC. Translated, it gives CASSLRVSYNEQFF.

The chain recombines TRBV10-3 with TRBJ2-7; TRBD1 agrees at 8 bases. V gave up 11 bases and J gave up 0 bases; unmatched junction bases: 6. The CDR3 extends over 13 amino acids. The germline V gene has CDR1 ENHRY and CDR2 SYGVKD. The CDR3, as DNA: TGTGCCGTCATGACAGGGGACTCCTACGAGCAGTACTTC. Protein: CAVMTGDSYEQYF.

The J gene is TRBJ1-2, the V gene TRBV7-2, with D possibly TRBD1 on 5 matching bases. Germline lookup yields CDR1 SGHTA and CDR2 FQGNSA. This CDR3 has 14 amino acids. Trimming removed 6 bases at V and 4 bases at J, with 15 bases between. The CDR3 DNA follows: TGTGCCAGCAGATCTACAGGAAGTGGCTATGGCTACACCTTC. Translation: CASRSTGSGYGYTF.

A word on this clonotype: The junction and the germline gene differ at one end; a read error may be behind it. The gene calls are TRBV5-1 and TRBJ2-7; a possible D gene is TRBD1 (6 bases). Germline CDR1 reads SGHRS; CDR2 reads YFSETQ. The CDR3 sequence is 13 residues long. The CDR3 region has the DNA TGCGCCAGCAGCTTGACTCCAGCCTGGGGGCAGAACTTC. Translating gives CASSLTPAWGQNF.

In its sample, this clonotype was seen a few times. The V and J genes are TRBV21-1 and TRBJ1-2. TRBV21-1 is reported as a pseudogene. The CDR3 is made up of 15 amino acids. CDR3 sequence reads: CASSQEDGRDYGYTF. The CDR3 DNA reads TGTGCCAGCAGCCAAGAAGACGGCAGGGACTATGGCTACACCTTC.

The rearrangement joins TRBV20-1 to TRBJ2-7; 7 nucleotides agree with TRBD1. The CDR3 extends over 13 amino acids. CDR1 and CDR2 (germline): DFQATT, SNEGSKA (reference sequence). Here the CDR3 reads CSSRGIGSYEQYF. The DNA for the CDR3 is TGCAGCTCCAGGGGGATCGGGTCCTACGAGCAGTACTTC.

The gene calls are TRBV4-3 and TRBJ2-1, with D possibly matching TRBD1 (6 bases). V lost 3 bases, J lost 5 bases, and 11 bases lay in between. Germline CDR1 and CDR2: LGHNA and YSLEER. The CDR3 sequence is 14 residues long. For the CDR3, the DNA is TGCGCCAGCAGCCAGGATACAGGGCACAATGAGCAGTTCTTC. It yields the protein CASSQDTGHNEQFF.

This chain uses TRBV5-1 with TRBJ1-1, with D perhaps matching TRBD1 (6 bases). Trimming cost V 2 bases and J 0 bases, with 11 bases left between them. This CDR3 is 15 amino acids long. CDR1 and CDR2 from the germline V gene are SGHRS and YFSETQ. CDR3 nucleotides: TGCGCCAGCAGCTTAACAGGGAACATGAACACTGAAGCTTTCTTT. Residues: CASSLTGNMNTEAFF.

This clonotype came up a few times. This chain connects TRBV7-2 to TRBJ2-7, with 8 bases fitting TRBD2. This CDR3 has 13 residues. Germline CDR1 is SGHTA and CDR2 is FQGNSA. V lost 7 bases to trimming and J lost 4 bases; unmatched junction nucleotides: 6. The CDR3 is CASTGGVGYEQYF. CDR3 nucleotide sequence: TGTGCCAGCACGGGGGGGGTGGGGTACGAGCAGTACTTC.

The CDR3, as DNA: TGTGCCAGCCTCAGCGGGTCTTACTCCTACAATGAGCAGTTCTTC. The encoded protein is CASLSGSYSYNEQFF. The chain uses TRBV12-3 or TRBV12-4 and TRBJ2-1; the D gene is possibly TRBD2 (6 bases). The V end was cut by 8 bases, the J end by 0 bases, with 14 bases between. This CDR3 is 15 amino acids long.

A word on this clonotype: The junction departs from germline at one end; a sequencing error may be responsible. This rearrangement joins TRBV29-1 to TRBJ2-1; 10 nucleotides match TRBD2. Germline CDR1 reads SQVTM; CDR2 reads ANQGSEA. The CDR3 is made up of 15 amino acids. The CDR3 DNA follows: TGCATCGTTGATGTCGCTCTAGCGGGAGTCGTTGAGCAGTTCTTC. This encodes CIVDVALAGVVEQFF.

The gene calls are TRBV7-2 and TRBJ2-1; either TRBD1 or TRBD2 may fit D (6 bases each). The CDR3 has 11 residues. The germline gives CDR1 SGHTA, CDR2 FQGNSA. V lost 11 bases, J lost 4 bases, and 9 bases lay in between. The CDR3 sequence is CAGGRYNEQFF. The CDR3 DNA sequence: TGTGCCGGGGGGCGGTACAATGAGCAGTTCTTC.

The rearrangement joins TRBV29-1 to TRBJ1-2; TRBD1 might be the D (5 bases). Trimming removed 3 bases from V and 8 bases from J, with 25 bases in between. Per the germline V gene, CDR1 is SQVTM and CDR2 is ANQGSEA. The CDR3 contains 16 residues. CDR3 region: CSVDLAARPGKGGYTF. In DNA form, the CDR3 reads TGCAGCGTTGACCTAGCGGCCCGGCCTGGGAAGGGGGGCTACACCTTC.

This rearrangement joins TRBV12-3 or TRBV12-4 to TRBJ2-5; TRBD1 is a possible D gene (5 bases). Between the trimmed V and J ends, which lost 8 bases and 3 bases, there was a span of 19 bases. The CDR3 extends over 15 amino acids. The CDR3 region is CASRTGDTGKETQYF. The CDR3 bases are TGTGCCAGCCGAACTGGAGACACAGGAAAAGAGACCCAGTACTTC.

The V gene is TRBV20-1, the J gene TRBJ2-1; 8 bases agree with TRBD1. V shed 0 bases and J 4 bases; nucleotides not matched to a gene: 2. Germline-derived CDR1 and CDR2 are DFQATT and SNEGSKA (reference sequence). CDR3 length equals 14 residues. CDR3 in DNA: TGCAGTGCTAGAGAGACAGGGGTATACAATGAGCAGTTCTTC. It is translated as CSARETGVYNEQFF.

The rearrangement joins TRBV12-3 or TRBV12-4 to TRBJ2-1, with D perhaps matching TRBD2 (6 bases). The CDR3 is made up of 16 amino acids. V was shortened by 5 bases and J by 0 bases, with 14 bases between the two germline ends. The CDR3 loop is CASSTRDSSSYNEQFF. CDR3 nucleotides: TGTGCCAGCAGTACCCGGGACTCGAGCTCCTACAATGAGCAGTTCTTC.

This clonotype has only one observation. The rearrangement joins TRBV10-1 to TRBJ2-7; maybe TRBD2 (6 bases). The J call may be incorrect, as the DNA end agrees better with TRBJ2-5. CDR1 WNHNN and CDR2 SYGVQD come from the germline V gene (reference sequence). This CDR3 is built from 14 residues. The CDR3 sequence is CASSPSAAIETQYF. The CDR3 DNA reads TGCGCCAGCAGCCCTAGCGCAGCGATCGAGACCCAGTACTTC.

This clonotype was seen only a few times. This sequence joins TRBV20-1 and TRBJ1-2, with D perhaps TRBD1 (6 bases). The CDR3 sequence is 14 residues long. Trimming stripped 1 base from V and 7 bases from J, with 16 bases between. CDR1 and CDR2 (germline): DFQATT, SNEGSKA (reference sequence). The CDR3 spells CSARVDSGARGYTF. Written as DNA, the CDR3 is TGCAGTGCTAGAGTAGACTCAGGGGCGCGTGGCTACACCTTC.

The chain recombines TRBV7-8 with TRBJ2-7, with D maybe TRBD2 (7 bases). V was pared by 1 base and J by 0 bases, with 19 bases between. The CDR3 is 18 residues long. Germline loops: CDR1 SGHVS, CDR2 FQNEAQ. The CDR3: CASSLGGGLADSSYEQYF. For the CDR3, the DNA is TGTGCCAGCAGCTTAGGAGGGGGTCTAGCGGATTCCTCCTACGAGCAGTACTTC.

This chain uses TRBV28 with TRBJ1-5; perhaps TRBD1 as D (6 bases). Germline CDR1 is MDHEN and CDR2 is SYDVKM. This CDR3 contains 17 residues. Trimming took off 4 bases at V and 1 base at J, with 17 bases between the two ends. As DNA, the CDR3 is TGTGCCAGCAGTTCCAACGGCAGGGGAGGGAGCAATCAGCCCCAGCATTTT. Its protein is CASSSNGRGGSNQPQHF.

This clonotype came up a few times. V is TRBV20-1 and J is TRBJ2-4, with D possibly TRBD1 on 6 matching bases. Looked up from germline, CDR1 is DFQATT and CDR2 is SNEGSKA (reference sequence). This CDR3 spans 13 amino acids. V shed 5 bases and J shed 13 bases, with 21 bases lying between them. In DNA form, the CDR3 reads TGCAGTGCTCGGACAGCAAATGTGGGAGAGCAGTACTTC. This codes for CSARTANVGEQYF.

The table lists this clonotype with a few counts. The chain carries TRBV13 and TRBJ2-3; a possible D gene is TRBD2 (6 bases). V was shortened by 5 bases and J by 4 bases, with 13 bases between the two germline ends. Germline loops: CDR1 PRHDT, CDR2 FYEKMQ (reference sequence). There are 14 residues in the CDR3. In nucleotides, the CDR3 is TGTGCCAGCAGCAAAACGGAGGGACCAGATACGCAGTATTTT. Encoded protein: CASSKTEGPDTQYF. Drawing the rest from reference TRBV13 and TRBJ2-3, the complete variable domain is AAGVIQSPRHLIKEKRETATLKCYPIPRHDTVYWYQQGPGQDPQFLISFYEKMQSDKGSIPDRFSAQQFSDYHSELNMSSLELGDSALYFCASSKTEGPDTQYFGPGTRLTVL.

This chain joins TRBV27 and TRBJ2-1; TRBD2 aligns across 11 bases. CDR3 length: 14 amino acids. The J segment lost 6 bases and the V segment lost 5 bases, leaving 3 bases of the junction unmatched. CDR1 is MNHEY, CDR2 SMNVEV, per germline (reference sequence). The CDR3 bases are TGTGCCAGCAGTGTAGGGACTAGCGGCAATGAGCAGTTCTTC. As protein: CASSVGTSGNEQFF.

The CDR3 region is CASSQDGPSGANVLTF. The CDR3 nucleotides read TGTGCCAGCAGCCAAGACGGTCCGTCCGGGGCCAACGTCCTGACTTTC. The chain joins TRBV28 to TRBJ2-6, with D uncertain. The ends were cut back, 6 bases at V and 4 bases at J, with 16 bases in the middle. Germline V gene data show CDR1 as MDHEN and CDR2 as SYDVKM. The CDR3 sequence is 16 residues long. Supplemented by reference TRBV28 and TRBJ2-6, the full variable domain reads DVKVTQSSRYLVKRTGEKVFLECVQDMDHENMFWYRQDPGLGLRLIYFSYDVKMKEKGDIPEGYSVSREKKERFSLILESASTNQTSMYLCASSQDGPSGANVLTFGAGSRLTVL.

J is TRBJ1-4 and V is TRBV27; TRBD1 matches 12 bases. The germline V gene encodes CDR1 MNHEY and CDR2 SMNVEV (reference sequence). Trimming cost V 6 bases and J 4 bases; bases outside gene matches: 6. The CDR3 totals 16 residues. CDR3 sequence reads: CASRGTGGYLNEKLFF. CDR3 sequence (DNA): TGTGCCAGCAGGGGGACAGGGGGCTACCTTAATGAAAAACTGTTTTTT.

This clonotype has at least ten counts. The rearrangement links TRBV20-1 to TRBJ2-7; tentative D call: TRBD1 (6 bases). The CDR3 runs 11 residues. The germline CDR1 and CDR2 sequences are DFQATT and SNEGSKA (reference sequence). Here the CDR3 DNA reads TGCAGCGCGACAGGAACCTACGAGCAGTACTTC. It codes for CSATGTYEQYF.

The chain joins TRBV21-1 to TRBJ2-6; TRBD1, the table's D call, lacks a check against the DNA. TRBV21-1 is labeled a pseudogene. The CDR3 spans 17 residues. The CDR3 region has the DNA TGTGCCAGCAGTCCGGGACAGGGTCTCTCTGGGGCCAACGTCCTGACTTTC. The encoded protein is CASSPGQGLSGANVLTF.

The chain combines TRBV11-3 with TRBJ2-3; 7 positions match TRBD1. Germline V CDR1 and CDR2: SGHNT, YENEEA. The V gene end was trimmed by 1 base and the J gene end by 12 bases; junction bases not matched to a gene: 7. The CDR3 is 13 residues long. CDR3 in amino acids: CASSLGQGMSQYF. The CDR3 DNA reads TGTGCCAGCAGCTTAGGACAGGGAATGTCTCAGTATTTT.